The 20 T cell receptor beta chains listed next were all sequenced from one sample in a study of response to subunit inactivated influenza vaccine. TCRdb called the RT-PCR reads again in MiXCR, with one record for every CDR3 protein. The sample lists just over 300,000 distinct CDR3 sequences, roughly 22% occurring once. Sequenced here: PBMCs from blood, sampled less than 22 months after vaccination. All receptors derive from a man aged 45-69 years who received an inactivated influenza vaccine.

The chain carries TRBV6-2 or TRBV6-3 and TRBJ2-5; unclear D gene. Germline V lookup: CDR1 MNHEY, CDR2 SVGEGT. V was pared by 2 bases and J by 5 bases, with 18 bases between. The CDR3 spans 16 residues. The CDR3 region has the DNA TGTGCCAGCAGTTACGGCGTGATCTTGAGTACGGAGACCCAGTACTTC. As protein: CASSYGVILSTETQYF.

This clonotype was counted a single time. CDR3 sequence reads: CASSLGTAGVSAFF. In nucleotides, the CDR3 is TGCGCCAGCAGCTTAGGGACGGCAGGTGTGTCGGCTTTCTTT. The chain has TRBV5-1 and TRBJ1-1, with TRBD1 as a possible D gene (5 bases). V lost 2 bases, J lost 11 bases, and 19 bases lay in between. Per germline, CDR1 SGHRS and CDR2 YFSETQ. This CDR3 spans 14 amino acids.

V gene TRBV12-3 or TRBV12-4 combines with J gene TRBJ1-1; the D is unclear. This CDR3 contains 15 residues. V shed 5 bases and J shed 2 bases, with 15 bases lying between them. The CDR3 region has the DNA TGTGCCAGCAGTATTAGCAGGCTATCCAACACTGAAGCTTTCTTT. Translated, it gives CASSISRLSNTEAFF.

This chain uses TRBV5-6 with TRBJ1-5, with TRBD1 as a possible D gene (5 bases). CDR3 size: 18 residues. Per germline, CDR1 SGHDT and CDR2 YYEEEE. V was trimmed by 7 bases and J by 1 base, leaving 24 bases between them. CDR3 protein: CASGPGLMRAGSNQPQHF. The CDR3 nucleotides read TGTGCCAGCGGCCCGGGACTAATGCGCGCAGGGAGCAATCAGCCCCAGCATTTT.

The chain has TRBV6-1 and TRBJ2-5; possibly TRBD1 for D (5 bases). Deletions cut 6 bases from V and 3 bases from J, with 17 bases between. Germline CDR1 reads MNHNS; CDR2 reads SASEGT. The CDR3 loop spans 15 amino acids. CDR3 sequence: CASSQRTLTEETQYF. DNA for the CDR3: TGTGCCAGCAGCCAACGGACACTTACGGAAGAGACCCAGTACTTC.

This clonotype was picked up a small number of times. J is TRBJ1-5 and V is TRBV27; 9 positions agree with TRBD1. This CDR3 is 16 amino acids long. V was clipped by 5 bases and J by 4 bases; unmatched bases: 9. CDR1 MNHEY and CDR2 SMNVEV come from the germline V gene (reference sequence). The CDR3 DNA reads TGTGCCAGCAGTGCTGGGACAGGGATACGGAATCAGCCCCAGCATTTT. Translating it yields CASSAGTGIRNQPQHF.

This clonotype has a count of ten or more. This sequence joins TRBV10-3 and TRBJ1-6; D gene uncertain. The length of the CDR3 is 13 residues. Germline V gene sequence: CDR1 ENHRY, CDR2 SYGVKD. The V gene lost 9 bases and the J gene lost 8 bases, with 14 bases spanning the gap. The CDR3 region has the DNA TGTGCCATAAATTTGAGTCAGGATTCACCCCTCCACTTT. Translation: CAINLSQDSPLHF.

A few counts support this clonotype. CDR3 residues: CASSPDLALGQRNEQFF. In DNA form, the CDR3 reads TGTGCCAGCAGCCCCGACCTGGCCCTGGGCCAACGCAATGAGCAGTTCTTC. The chain has TRBV7-9 and TRBJ2-1; unclear D gene. V dropped 5 bases and J dropped 6 bases, with 23 bases sitting between them. In germline, CDR1 is SEHNR, CDR2 FQNEAQ (reference sequence). This CDR3 region has 17 residues.

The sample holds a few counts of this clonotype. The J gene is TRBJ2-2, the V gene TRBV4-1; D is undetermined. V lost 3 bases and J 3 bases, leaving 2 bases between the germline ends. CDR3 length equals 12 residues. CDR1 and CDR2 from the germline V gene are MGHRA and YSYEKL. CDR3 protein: CASSQYTGELFF. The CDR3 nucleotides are TGCGCCAGCAGCCAGTACACCGGGGAGCTGTTTTTT.

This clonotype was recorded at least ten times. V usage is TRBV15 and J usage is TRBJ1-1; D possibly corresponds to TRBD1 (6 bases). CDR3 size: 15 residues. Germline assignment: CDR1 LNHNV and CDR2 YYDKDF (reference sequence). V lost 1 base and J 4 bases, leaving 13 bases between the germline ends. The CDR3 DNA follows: TGTGCCACCAGCAGAGGCTTTCAGGGGCTCACTGAAGCTTTCTTT. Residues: CATSRGFQGLTEAFF.

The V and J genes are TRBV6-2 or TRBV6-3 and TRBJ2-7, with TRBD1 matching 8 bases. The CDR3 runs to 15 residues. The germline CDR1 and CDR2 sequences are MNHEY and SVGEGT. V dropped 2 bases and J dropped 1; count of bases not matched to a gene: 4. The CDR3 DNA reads TGTGCCAGCAGTTACCTGGACAGGGCTTCCTACGAGCAGTACTTC. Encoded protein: CASSYLDRASYEQYF.

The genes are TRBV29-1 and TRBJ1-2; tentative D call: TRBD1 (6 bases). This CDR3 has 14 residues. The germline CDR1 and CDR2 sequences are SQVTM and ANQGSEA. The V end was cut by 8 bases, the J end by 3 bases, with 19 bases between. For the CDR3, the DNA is TGCAGCATTACTCAGGGCAGGGGCTACTATGGCTACACCTTC. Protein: CSITQGRGYYGYTF. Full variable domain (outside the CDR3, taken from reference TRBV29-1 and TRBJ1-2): SAVISQKPSRDICQRGTSLTIQCQVDSQVTMMFWYRQQPGQSLTLIATANQGSEATYESGFVIDKFPISRPNLTFSTLTVSNMSPEDSSIYLCSITQGRGYYGYTFGSGTRLTVV.

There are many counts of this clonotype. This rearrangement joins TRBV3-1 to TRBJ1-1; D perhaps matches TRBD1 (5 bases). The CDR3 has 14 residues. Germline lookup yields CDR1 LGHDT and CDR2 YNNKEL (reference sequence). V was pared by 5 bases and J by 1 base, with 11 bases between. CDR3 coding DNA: TGTGCCAGCAGCATAGGTGGGGGGAACACTGAAGCTTTCTTT. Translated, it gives CASSIGGGNTEAFF.

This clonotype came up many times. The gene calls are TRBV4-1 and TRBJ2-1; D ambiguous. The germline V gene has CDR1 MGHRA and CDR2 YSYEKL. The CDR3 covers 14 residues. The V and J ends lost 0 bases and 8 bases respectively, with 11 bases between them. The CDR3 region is CASSQEETVHEQFF. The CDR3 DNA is TGCGCCAGCAGCCAAGAGGAGACTGTTCATGAGCAGTTCTTC.

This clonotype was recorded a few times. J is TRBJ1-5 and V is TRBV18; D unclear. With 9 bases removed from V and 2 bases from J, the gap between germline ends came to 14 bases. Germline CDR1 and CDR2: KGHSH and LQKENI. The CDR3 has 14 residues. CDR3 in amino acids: CASTRGEGNQPQHF. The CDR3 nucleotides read TGTGCCAGTACTCGGGGAGAGGGCAATCAGCCCCAGCATTTT.

The CDR3 spells CASSLKGQGYTDTQYF. The CDR3 DNA reads TGCGCCAGCAGCTTGAAGGGACAGGGGTACACAGATACGCAGTATTTT. The chain is built from TRBV5-1 and TRBJ2-3; 10 positions agree with TRBD1. The germline gives CDR1 SGHRS, CDR2 YFSETQ. With 1 base clipped from V and 2 bases from J, the junction kept 4 bases outside the gene matches. The CDR3 sequence is 16 residues long. The full variable domain, rest sourced from reference TRBV5-1 and TRBJ2-3, is KAGVTQTPRYLIKTRGQQVTLSCSPISGHRSVSWYQQTPGQGLQFLFEYFSETQRNKGNFPGRFSGRQFSNSRSEMNVSTLELGDSALYLCASSLKGQGYTDTQYFGPGTRLTVL.

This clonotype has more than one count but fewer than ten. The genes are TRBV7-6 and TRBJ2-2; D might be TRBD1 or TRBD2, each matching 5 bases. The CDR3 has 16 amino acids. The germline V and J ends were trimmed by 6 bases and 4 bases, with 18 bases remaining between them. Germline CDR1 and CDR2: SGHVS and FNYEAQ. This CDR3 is CASRPSQGRSTGELFF. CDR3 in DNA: TGTGCCAGCAGACCTTCCCAGGGACGGAGCACCGGGGAGCTGTTTTTT.

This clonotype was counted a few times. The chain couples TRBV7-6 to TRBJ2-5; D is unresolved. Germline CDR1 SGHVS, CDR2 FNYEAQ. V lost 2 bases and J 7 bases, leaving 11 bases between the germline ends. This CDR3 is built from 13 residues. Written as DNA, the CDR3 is TGTGCCAGCAGCTTAAGGGATACCGGGACCCAGTACTTC. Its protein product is CASSLRDTGTQYF.

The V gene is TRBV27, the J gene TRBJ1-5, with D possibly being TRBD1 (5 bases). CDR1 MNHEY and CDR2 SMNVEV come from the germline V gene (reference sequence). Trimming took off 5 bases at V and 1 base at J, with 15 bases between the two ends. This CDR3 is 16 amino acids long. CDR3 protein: CASSPSGLRSNQPQHF. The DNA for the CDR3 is TGTGCCAGCAGTCCTTCAGGGTTGCGGAGCAATCAGCCCCAGCATTTT.

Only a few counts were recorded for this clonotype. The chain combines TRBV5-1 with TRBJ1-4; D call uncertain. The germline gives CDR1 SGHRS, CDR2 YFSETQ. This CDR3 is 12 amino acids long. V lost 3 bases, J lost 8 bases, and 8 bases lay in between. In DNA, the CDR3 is TGCGCCAGCAGCTACTTGGGCGAAAAACTGTTTTTT. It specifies CASSYLGEKLFF.